The 14 T cell receptor beta chains below all came from one sample that was sequenced in a study of PD-L1 blockade in urothelial cancer (dated by TCRdb to between 2016 and 2019). Receptor amplification or capture employed the immunoSEQ multiplex PCR assay. Sourced from immuneACCESS, this table was stored by TCRdb with only in-frame sequences that have V and J called. A share of the clones is absent; for the studies checked, an unresolved V gene accounts for under half, and the remainder has no known explanation. The sample includes 20,000 to 30,000 clones, with around 90% observed a single time. Together, the top ten hold 2.5% to 3.5% of the sample. Sequences were derived from PBMCs, sampled around atezolizumab (anti-PD-L1) treatment. All receptors derive from a man aged 45 to 65 with urothelial cancer.

The chain has TRBV5-6 and TRBJ2-1; 7 positions agree with TRBD2. Germline V gives CDR1 SGHDT, CDR2 YYEEEE. V lost 7 bases and J lost 14; bases outside the gene matches: 15. CDR3 size: 13 residues. The CDR3 is CASGGGINLGEFF. For the CDR3, the DNA is TGTGCCAGCGGGGGGGGGATTAATCTAGGGGAGTTCTTC.

This chain links TRBV19 with TRBJ2-1; tentatively, D is TRBD1 (6 bases). Germline V lookup: CDR1 LNHDA, CDR2 SQIVND (reference sequence). Trimming shortened V by 7 bases and J by 7 bases, and 17 bases separated the two germline ends. The CDR3 has 14 residues. CDR3 region: CASNRDGLKNEQFF. CDR3 nucleotides: TGTGCCAGTAACAGGGACGGTTTGAAGAATGAGCAGTTCTTC.

The rearrangement uses TRBV29-1 and TRBJ2-5, with TRBD1 matching over 8 bases. V shed 4 bases, J shed 6 bases, and the junction held 10 bases outside the gene matches. From germline, CDR1 is SQVTM and CDR2 ANQGSEA. This CDR3 contains 14 residues. The CDR3 DNA reads as TGCAGCGTTGTCCCAGGGGGCAAATTTAAGACCCAGTACTTC. It codes for CSVVPGGKFKTQYF.

J is TRBJ2-3 and V is TRBV5-1, with D uncertain. Trimming took off 4 bases at V and 2 bases at J, with 11 bases between the two ends. The CDR3 spans 14 residues. CDR1 SGHRS and CDR2 YFSETQ come from the germline V gene. The DNA of the CDR3 is TGCGCCAGCAGCCCCGGTACCTTCACAGATACGCAGTATTTT. It encodes CASSPGTFTDTQYF.

The chain carries TRBV4-3 and TRBJ2-2; tentatively, D is TRBD1 (5 bases). This CDR3 region has 16 residues. Trimming took 1 base from V and 0 from J, leaving 9 bases between them. Germline V gene sequence: CDR1 LGHNA, CDR2 YSLEER. CDR3: CASSQVTGTNTGELFF. In DNA form, the CDR3 reads TGCGCCAGCAGCCAAGTTACAGGCACGAACACCGGGGAGCTGTTTTTT.

This clone has just one count. This chain uses TRBV11-3 with TRBJ2-5; TRBD2 aligns across 7 bases. With V trimmed by 2 bases and J by 4 bases, 7 bases remained unmatched. This CDR3 is 15 amino acids long. Germline CDR1 SGHNT, CDR2 YENEEA. The DNA of the CDR3 is TGTGCCAGCAGCTTAAGTGTGAGGGAGGGAGAGACCCAGTACTTC. Translation: CASSLSVREGETQYF.

The CDR3 protein is CASSPRQGSYNEQFF. Written as DNA, the CDR3 is TGTGCCAGCAGCCCAAGACAGGGGAGCTACAATGAGCAGTTCTTC. This chain uses TRBV7-9 with TRBJ2-1; 8 nucleotides match TRBD1. In germline, CDR1 is SEHNR, CDR2 FQNEAQ (reference sequence). CDR3 length: 15 amino acids. After removal of 5 bases from V and 3 bases from J, the junction contained 6 bases not matched to a gene.

This clone was observed a single time. The chain couples TRBV9 to TRBJ2-1, with D unresolved. Trimming took 0 bases from V and 8 from J, leaving 3 bases between them. Germline CDR1 and CDR2: SGDLS and YYNGEE. This CDR3 contains 11 residues. CDR3 in amino acids: CASSVGDEQFF. DNA for the CDR3: TGTGCCAGCAGCGTAGGAGATGAGCAGTTCTTC.

The chain recombines TRBV5-1 with TRBJ1-2, with 9 bases fitting TRBD1. The CDR3 extends over 14 amino acids. Germline V gene lookup returns CDR1 SGHRS and CDR2 YFSETQ. Unmatched junction bases numbered 4, after V lost 4 bases and J lost 3 bases. The CDR3 nucleotides read TGCGCCAGCAGCACACGGACAGGGGACTATGGCTACACCTTC. It codes for CASSTRTGDYGYTF. The variable domain in full, with the rest retrieved from reference TRBV5-1 and TRBJ1-2, is KAGVTQTPRYLIKTRGQQVTLSCSPISGHRSVSWYQQTPGQGLQFLFEYFSETQRNKGNFPGRFSGRQFSNSRSEMNVSTLELGDSALYLCASSTRTGDYGYTFGSGTRLTVV.

The chain couples TRBV5-4 to TRBJ2-7, with 9 bases fitting TRBD1. Germline V gene sequence: CDR1 SGHNT, CDR2 YYREEE (reference sequence). The CDR3 is 15 amino acids. V was pared by 2 bases and J by 2 bases, with 5 bases of the junction left unmatched. The CDR3 region is CASSFRTGATYEQYF. The CDR3 DNA reads TGTGCCAGCAGCTTCCGGACAGGGGCGACCTACGAGCAGTACTTC. Full variable domain (outside the CDR3, taken from reference TRBV5-4 and TRBJ2-7): ETGVTQSPTHLIKTRGQQVTLRCSSQSGHNTVSWYQQALGQGPQFIFQYYREEENGRGNFPPRFSGLQFPNYSSELNVNALELDDSALYLCASSFRTGATYEQYFGPGTRLTVT.

The chain uses TRBV2 and TRBJ1-5, with TRBD1 matching over 8 bases. Germline-derived CDR1 and CDR2 are SNHLY and FYNNEI. The V segment lost 7 bases and the J segment 2 bases; nucleotides outside the gene matches: 4. This CDR3 region has 14 residues. DNA for the CDR3: TGTGCCAGCAAGGACAGGGCCGGCAATCAGCCCCAGCATTTT. Protein: CASKDRAGNQPQHF.

V and J are TRBV28 and TRBJ1-4; maybe TRBD1 (6 bases). Germline assignment: CDR1 MDHEN and CDR2 SYDVKM. The CDR3 contains 14 residues. Between the trimmed V and J ends, which lost 4 bases and 5 bases, there was a span of 11 bases. CDR3 amino acids: CASSSDRTNEKLFF. The DNA for the CDR3 is TGTGCCAGCAGTTCGGACAGAACCAATGAAAAACTGTTTTTT. The whole variable domain, remainder taken from reference TRBV28 and TRBJ1-4, is DVKVTQSSRYLVKRTGEKVFLECVQDMDHENMFWYRQDPGLGLRLIYFSYDVKMKEKGDIPEGYSVSREKKERFSLILESASTNQTSMYLCASSSDRTNEKLFFGSGTQLSVL.

The chain combines TRBV30 with TRBJ1-2; 7 positions agree with TRBD1. This CDR3 region has 14 residues. The germline gives CDR1 GTSNPN, CDR2 SVGIG (reference sequence). The trim removed 4 bases at V and 4 bases at J, leaving 9 bases unmatched. CDR3: CAWTTPGGFYGYTF. The CDR3, as DNA: TGTGCCTGGACCACACCAGGGGGTTTCTATGGCTACACCTTC. Full variable domain (rest looked up from reference TRBV30 and TRBJ1-2): SQTIHQWPATLVQPVGSPLSLECTVEGTSNPNLYWYRQAAGRGLQLLFYSVGIGQISSEVPQNLSASRPQDRQFILSSKKLLLSDSGFYLCAWTTPGGFYGYTFGSGTRLTVV.

The gene calls are TRBV7-6 and TRBJ2-5, with 7 bases fitting TRBD2. The V gene's germline CDR1 is SGHVS and CDR2 FNYEAQ. Germline trimming cut 5 bases from V and 4 bases from J; bases unmatched to any gene: 10. The CDR3 length is 15 residues. In nucleotides, the CDR3 is TGTGCCAGCAGCCCCCACGGGGCGGGGGTAGAGACCCAGTACTTC. It codes for CASSPHGAGVETQYF.